This record covers a single TCR beta chain. The record originates from a study of shared clonotypes between healthy human individuals. The trim removed 3 bases at V and 10 bases at J, leaving 18 bases unmatched. There are 16 residues in the CDR3. Germline V lookup: CDR1 SGDLS, CDR2 YYNGEE. The method was immunoSEQ multiplex PCR; TCRdb's version includes in-frame clones alone and lacks a portion of them. Among about 2.1 million clones, just over 90% were seen once, and the ten largest hold around 1.7%. Naive CD8 cells, CD45RO-negative and positively selected for CCR7, excluded terminally differentiated effector memory CD45RA+ cells.

The chain links TRBV9 to TRBJ2-5; 7 bases align to TRBD2. This receptor was obtained from a man younger than 30 in good health. Some clones in this sample may be carry-over from other donors' samples. The sample consisted of naive CD8+ T cells from PBMCs. The CDR3 nucleotides are TGTGCCAGCAGCGACCCTTCTAGTCGAGAGGCGGGGGACCAGTACTTC. Protein product: CASSDPSSREAGDQYF.